One sample yielded the 25 T cell receptor beta chains listed below, sequenced in a study of CD8 T cells in ankylosing spondylitis. TCRdb fed the 5' RACE reads into MiXCR, producing one record per CDR3 protein. The table includes 200,000 to 300,000 distinct CDR3 sequences, about 10% detected once. Sequenced sample: blood, either unsorted or a sorted T cell fraction (not recorded which). All receptors derive from a male donor with ankylosing spondylitis or in good health (not recorded which).

On this clonotype itself: A read error may account for a junction end that differs from germline. The chain carries TRBV12-3 or TRBV12-4 and TRBJ2-1; 8 nucleotides align to TRBD2. The CDR3 runs to 15 residues. The CDR3 here is CTSSGTSGKYNEQFF. CDR3 nucleotide sequence: TGTACCAGCAGTGGGACTAGTGGTAAATACAATGAGCAGTTCTTC.

This clonotype is medium-sized. The CDR3 is CASSKAGVNTGELFF. CDR3 bases: TGTGCCAGCAGTAAAGCGGGAGTTAACACCGGGGAGCTGTTTTTT. The chain employs TRBV6-4 and TRBJ2-2, with TRBD2 identical over 8 bases. The CDR3 is 15 residues long. Germline CDR1 reads MRHNA; CDR2 reads SNTAGT. V was clipped by 5 bases and J by 2 bases; unmatched bases: 4.

This clonotype was seen only a few times. V is TRBV3-1 and J is TRBJ2-2, with no clear D. Per germline, CDR1 LGHDT and CDR2 YNNKEL (reference sequence). V gave up 4 bases and J gave up 5 bases, with 8 bases separating them. The CDR3 totals 13 residues. The CDR3 is CASSPGQTGELFF. The CDR3 DNA follows: TGTGCCAGCAGCCCGGGCCAGACCGGGGAGCTGTTTTTT.

This clonotype was observed many times. V and J are TRBV2 and TRBJ1-3, with D possibly TRBD1 on 5 matching bases. Germline V CDR1 and CDR2: SNHLY, FYNNEI. This CDR3 has 16 residues. V was cut by 6 bases and J by 0 bases, with 15 bases left in between. CDR3 in amino acids: CASSRRDSRSGNTIYF. In nucleotides, the CDR3 is TGTGCCAGCAGCAGAAGGGACTCCCGCTCTGGAAACACCATATATTTT.

This clonotype showed up many times. This rearrangement joins TRBV7-2 to TRBJ2-5, with TRBD2 matching 9 bases. The CDR3 length is 17 residues. Germline V gene lookup returns CDR1 SGHTA and CDR2 FQGNSA. V lost 5 bases to trimming and J lost 1 base; unmatched junction nucleotides: 11. The CDR3 DNA reads as TGTGCCAGCAGCCGCCGTCGACTAGCGGTACTCCAAGAGACCCAGTACTTC. Translated: CASSRRRLAVLQETQYF. The full variable domain, with the rest looked up from reference TRBV7-2 and TRBJ2-5, is GAGVSQSPSNKVTEKGKDVELRCDPISGHTALYWYRQSLGQGLEFLIYFQGNSAPDKSGLPSDRFSAERTGGSVSTLTIQRTQQEDSAVYLCASSRRRLAVLQETQYFGPGTRLLVL.

Ten or more counts support this clonotype. The chain recombines TRBV12-5 with TRBJ2-1; D assignment may be TRBD1 or TRBD2 (5 bases each). The CDR3 loop spans 15 amino acids. The ends were cut back, 7 bases at V and 9 bases at J, with 22 bases in the middle. Germline-derived CDR1 and CDR2 are LGHNT and FRNRAP. CDR3 sequence: CASAPLEGASGEQFF. CDR3 nucleotides: TGTGCTAGTGCCCCCCTAGAAGGGGCGAGCGGTGAGCAGTTCTTC.

This clonotype has ten or more counts. The rearrangement joins TRBV12-3 or TRBV12-4 to TRBJ1-1; D gene ambiguous. The V end lost 3 bases, the J end lost 4 bases, and 9 bases lay between the germline ends. This CDR3 comprises 13 residues. CDR3 sequence reads: CASSFGLGTEAFF. In nucleotides, the CDR3 is TGTGCCAGCAGTTTTGGTCTGGGCACTGAAGCTTTCTTT.

This clonotype came up a few times. The V call is TRBV15, the J call TRBJ2-1, with D uncertain. Per the germline V gene, CDR1 is LNHNV and CDR2 is YYDKDF (reference sequence). The CDR3 is made up of 12 amino acids. V was clipped by 6 bases and J by 7 bases, with 10 bases between them. This CDR3 reads CATSLAWNEQFF. As DNA, the CDR3 is TGTGCCACCAGTCTCGCGTGGAATGAGCAGTTCTTC. Complete variable domain (other parts from reference TRBV15 and TRBJ2-1): DAMVIQNPRYQVTQFGKPVTLSCSQTLNHNVMYWYQQKSSQAPKLLFHYYDKDFNNEADTPDNFQSRRPNTSFCFLDIRSPGLGDTAMYLCATSLAWNEQFFGPGTRLTVL.

This clonotype has more than one count but fewer than ten. The J gene is TRBJ2-1, the V gene TRBV6-1, with TRBD1 as a possible D gene (6 bases). The CDR3 covers 15 residues. Trimming removed 6 bases at V and 2 bases at J, with 14 bases between. Germline CDR1 MNHNS, CDR2 SASEGT. The CDR3 region has the DNA TGTGCCAGCAGAGTACAGGGCGGCGCCTACAATGAGCAGTTCTTC. Its protein product is CASRVQGGAYNEQFF.

The sample holds a few counts of this clonotype. The rearrangement uses TRBV2 and TRBJ1-6; 7 bases match TRBD1. This CDR3 spans 15 amino acids. The V gene end was trimmed by 5 bases and the J gene end by 6 bases; junction bases not matched to a gene: 7. The germline gives CDR1 SNHLY, CDR2 FYNNEI. The CDR3 sequence: CASSLGGRSNSPLHF. The CDR3 DNA sequence: TGTGCCAGCAGTCTAGGGGGCCGGAGTAATTCACCCCTCCACTTT. The full variable domain, rest sourced from reference TRBV2 and TRBJ1-6, is EPEVTQTPSHQVTQMGQEVILRCVPISNHLYFYWYRQILGQKVEFLVSFYNNEISEKSEIFDDQFSVERPDGSNFTLKIRSTKLEDSAMYFCASSLGGRSNSPLHFGNGTRLTVT.

There are many counts of this clonotype. The chain employs TRBV24-1 and TRBJ2-3; D is ambiguous. Looked up from germline, CDR1 is KGHDR and CDR2 is SFDVKD. The CDR3 loop spans 14 amino acids. Between the trimmed V and J ends, which lost 3 bases and 4 bases, there was a span of 10 bases. The CDR3 protein is CATSDAGISDTQYF. Written as DNA, the CDR3 is TGTGCCACCAGTGATGCTGGGATTTCAGATACGCAGTATTTT.

V usage is TRBV20-1 and J usage is TRBJ2-1; TRBD2 matches at 11 bases. With V trimmed by 0 bases and J by 0 bases, 4 bases remained unmatched. The CDR3 extends over 17 amino acids. The germline gives CDR1 DFQATT, CDR2 SNEGSKA (reference sequence). CDR3 sequence (DNA): TGCAGTGCTAGAGATGCGACTAGCGGGGCCTCCTACAATGAGCAGTTCTTC. Protein sequence: CSARDATSGASYNEQFF.

This clonotype was recorded a few times. This chain connects TRBV10-3 to TRBJ1-6; D might be TRBD1 (5 bases). Trimming shortened V by 3 bases and J by 8 bases, and 14 bases separated the two germline ends. The germline gives CDR1 ENHRY, CDR2 SYGVKD. This CDR3 region has 15 residues. The CDR3 here is CAISDPTVAYSPLHF. The CDR3, as DNA: TGTGCCATCAGTGACCCGACAGTGGCTTATTCACCCCTCCACTTT.

This clonotype has only a few counts. The rearrangement uses TRBV7-2 and TRBJ2-3, with 12 bases that match TRBD2. Germline CDR1 SGHTA, CDR2 FQGNSA. The V segment lost 2 bases and the J segment 0 bases; nucleotides outside the gene matches: 3. The length of the CDR3 is 17 residues. CDR3 DNA: TGTGCCAGCAGCTTACAGACTAGCGGGGGCAGCACAGATACGCAGTATTTT. Translated, it gives CASSLQTSGGSTDTQYF.

On this clonotype itself: At one end, the junction sequence differs from germline, possibly due to a read error. The CDR3 is CASGLGGLIGYEQYF. The CDR3 nucleotides read TGCGCCAGCGGCTTAGGGGGTCTTATTGGCTACGAGCAGTACTTC. This chain uses TRBV5-1 with TRBJ2-7; D is perhaps TRBD1 (6 bases). This CDR3 spans 15 amino acids. Germline lookup yields CDR1 SGHRS and CDR2 YFSETQ. The complete variable domain, with remaining parts taken from reference TRBV5-1 and TRBJ2-7, reads KAGVTQTPRYLIKTRGQQVTLSCSPISGHRSVSWYQQTPGQGLQFLFEYFSETQRNKGNFPGRFSGRQFSNSRSEMNVSTLELGDSALYLCASGLGGLIGYEQYFGPGTRLTVT.

In this sample, this clonotype turned up many times. The chain links TRBV12-3 or TRBV12-4 to TRBJ2-1, with 7 bases fitting TRBD2. V lost 4 bases and J lost 7; bases outside the gene matches: 4. The CDR3 extends over 13 amino acids. The CDR3 region is CASSSNSGNEQFF. The CDR3 nucleotides read TGTGCCAGCAGTTCGAATAGCGGGAATGAGCAGTTCTTC.

Here the CDR3 DNA reads TGCAGTGCTAGATCCCCCGCAAGCAATCAGCCCCAGCATTTT. Residues: CSARSPASNQPQHF. The rearrangement uses TRBV20-1 and TRBJ1-5; no reliable D call. Per the germline V gene, CDR1 is DFQATT and CDR2 is SNEGSKA (reference sequence). The V and J ends lost 2 bases and 1 base respectively, with 9 bases between them. The CDR3 is 14 residues long.

This clonotype was counted at least ten times. J is TRBJ2-2 and V is TRBV12-3 or TRBV12-4, with TRBD2 matching over 10 bases. The trim removed 6 bases at V and 3 bases at J, leaving 7 bases unmatched. The CDR3 runs 16 residues. DNA for the CDR3: TGTGCCAGCAGACATAGCGGGAGGCCGGACACCGGGGAGCTGTTTTTT. It encodes CASRHSGRPDTGELFF.

This clonotype was observed many times. This chain links TRBV5-1 with TRBJ2-1, with TRBD1 matching 7 bases. Trimming removed 4 bases from V and 4 bases from J; junction bases left unmatched: 11. The CDR3 length is 16 residues. Per the germline V gene, CDR1 is SGHRS and CDR2 is YFSETQ. The chain's CDR3 is CASSLYGGQSYNEQFF. CDR3 nucleotides: TGCGCCAGCAGCCTCTATGGGGGACAGTCATACAATGAGCAGTTCTTC.

The sample holds many counts of this clonotype. The chain employs TRBV7-2 and TRBJ2-7; unclear D gene. Germline V gives CDR1 SGHTA, CDR2 FQGNSA. The CDR3 is 12 amino acids. Trimming took off 2 bases at V and 2 bases at J, with 4 bases between the two ends. Here the CDR3 DNA reads TGTGCCAGCAGCTTACTCACCTACGAGCAGTACTTC. It specifies CASSLLTYEQYF. The full variable domain, its missing parts supplied by reference TRBV7-2 and TRBJ2-7, is GAGVSQSPSNKVTEKGKDVELRCDPISGHTALYWYRQSLGQGLEFLIYFQGNSAPDKSGLPSDRFSAERTGGSVSTLTIQRTQQEDSAVYLCASSLLTYEQYFGPGTRLTVT.

This clonotype was observed at least ten times. The chain employs TRBV29-1 and TRBJ2-3; the match to TRBD2 covers 11 bases. CDR3 length: 13 residues. Germline CDR1 and CDR2: SQVTM and ANQGSEA. The J segment lost 3 bases and the V segment lost 8 bases, leaving 4 bases of the junction unmatched. The CDR3 DNA sequence: TGCAGCTGCCGGACTAGCGGGACAGATACGCAGTATTTT. This translates into CSCRTSGTDTQYF.

This clonotype has ten or more counts. The genes are TRBV20-1 and TRBJ2-1; 10 bases align to TRBD2. Per the germline V gene, CDR1 is DFQATT and CDR2 is SNEGSKA (reference sequence). This CDR3 region has 17 residues. V shed 0 bases and J 4 bases; nucleotides not matched to a gene: 9. The CDR3 region is CSARDGSGTSAYNEQFF. Here the CDR3 DNA reads TGCAGTGCTAGAGATGGGAGTGGGACTAGCGCTTACAATGAGCAGTTCTTC.

V usage is TRBV2 and J usage is TRBJ2-4, with 8 bases identical to TRBD2. Looked up from germline, CDR1 is SNHLY and CDR2 is FYNNEI. V gave up 3 bases and J gave up 0 bases; unmatched junction bases: 10. CDR3 length equals 18 residues. The CDR3 loop reads CASSDLPWSGGAKNIQYF. The CDR3 DNA is TGTGCCAGCAGTGACCTCCCATGGAGCGGGGGAGCCAAAAACATTCAGTACTTC.

The sample holds many counts of this clonotype. The chain is built from TRBV12-3 or TRBV12-4 and TRBJ2-7; D not resolved. This CDR3 has 14 residues. V was clipped by 4 bases and J by 0 bases, with 10 bases between them. CDR3 DNA: TGTGCCAGCAGTTGGGCATTGAGCTCCTACGAGCAGTACTTC. It yields the protein CASSWALSSYEQYF.

On this clonotype: With a much larger clone just one base away, this may be a read error. J is TRBJ1-1 and V is TRBV7-9; D is uncertain. Germline lookup yields CDR1 SEHNR and CDR2 FQNEAQ (reference sequence). The CDR3 runs to 12 residues. The V and J ends lost 3 bases and 4 bases respectively, with 6 bases between them. CDR3 region: CASSFRSTEAFF. The CDR3 region has the DNA TGTGCCAGCAGCTTCCGGAGCACTGAAGCTTTCTTT.